A selection of T cell receptor beta chains follows, all from one sample in a study of T cell responses to AZD1222 COVID-19 vaccine. The method was immunoSEQ multiplex PCR; TCRdb's version includes in-frame clones alone and lacks a portion of them. Of some 140,000 clones listed, under 95% were seen once; the top ten hold around 2.8%. Sequencing used peripheral blood, obtained on day 0 of AZD1222 vaccination. These receptors were taken from an adult in good health. CDR3s include the opening cysteine and the closing phenylalanine or tryptophan. The D gene is left open where the match is weak. A clone size is listed for some rows: how often the clone was seen (once, few, many), or a class if it is expanded.

d_call	v_call	j_call	clone_size	cdr3_nt	cdr3_aa
-	TRBV21-1	TRBJ1-5	-	TGTGCCAGCAGCGCCCGTGGGGGTCAGCCCCAGCATTTT	CASSARGGQPQHF
-	TRBV5-4	TRBJ2-1	-	TGTGCCAGCGCTTACGGGACTCACTACAATGAGCAGTTCTTC	CASAYGTHYNEQFF
TRBD2	TRBV5-1	TRBJ2-5	-	TGCGCCAGCACCCTGAGTAACCCGGGACTAGCGGAGACCCAGTACTTC	CASTLSNPGLAETQYF
TRBD2	TRBV7-9	TRBJ2-1	-	TGTGCCAGCAGCACTGGGACTAGCGGGAACAATGAGCAGTTCTTC	CASSTGTSGNNEQFF
TRBD1	TRBV27	TRBJ1-2	-	TGTGCCAGCAGTCTAAGGACAGGCTATGGCTACACCTTC	CASSLRTGYGYTF
-	TRBV11-1	TRBJ2-1	-	TGTGCCAGCAGCTTAGGCTTTTTAGCGGCAAACAATGAGCAGTTCTTC	CASSLGFLAANNEQFF
-	TRBV7-3	TRBJ2-7	-	TGTGCCAGCAGCTTGATCGGGGGAATCTACGAGCAGTACTTC	CASSLIGGIYEQYF
TRBD1	TRBV30	TRBJ1-2	-	TGTGCCTGGCTGCAGTCAGGGGGAGGCTATGGCTACACCTTC	CAWLQSGGGYGYTF
-	TRBV29-1	TRBJ1-3	-	TGCAGCGTTCCAGGGTTCGGAAACACCATATATTTT	CSVPGFGNTIYF
-	TRBV27	TRBJ2-2	-	TGTGCCAGCGGTCTAAGGCTTAGAGGGGAGCTGTTTTTT	CASGLRLRGELFF
-	TRBV11-2	TRBJ2-5	-	TGTGCCAGCAGCTTATTCCGCGAGACCCAGTACTTC	CASSLFRETQYF
-	TRBV28	TRBJ1-1	once	TGTGCCAGCAGTTTAGGGCAGGGCGGGAACACTGAAGCTTTCTTT	CASSLGQGGNTEAFF
-	TRBV5-1	TRBJ2-5	-	TGCGCCAGCAGCGGTGAGGGGTACTTACAAGAGACCCAGTACTTC	CASSGEGYLQETQYF
-	TRBV6-1	TRBJ1-6	-	TGTGCCAGCAGTGAACGGGTAAACTCACCCCTCCACTTT	CASSERVNSPLHF
-	TRBV2	TRBJ2-7	-	TGTGCCAGCAGTGGGGGATATGCGGGACCTAACTACGAGCAGTACTTC	CASSGGYAGPNYEQYF
TRBD2	TRBV9	TRBJ2-2	-	TGTGCCAGCAGCCCTCGCGGGGGGCGGGACACCGGGGAGCTGTTTTTT	CASSPRGGRDTGELFF
-	TRBV12-5	TRBJ2-1	-	TGTGCTAGTGGTTTGCTCTGGGTAATCAATGAGCAGTTCTTC	CASGLLWVINEQFF
TRBD1	TRBV19	TRBJ1-5	-	TGTGCCAGTAGTTCAACAGGGGGCGCCCAGCCCCAGCATTTT	CASSSTGGAQPQHF
-	TRBV5-1	TRBJ1-6	-	TGCGCCAGCAGCTTGGATGGTTGGAATTCACCCCTCCACTTT	CASSLDGWNSPLHF
-	TRBV9	TRBJ1-2	-	TGTGCCAGCAGCGTAGCTGGGGGAAAGGGCTACACCTTC	CASSVAGGKGYTF
TRBD1	TRBV27	TRBJ2-5	-	TGTGCCAGCAGTTCCTCACTGGACAGGGCTCTCCAAGAGACCCAGTACTTC	CASSSSLDRALQETQYF
-	TRBV15	TRBJ2-3	once	TGTGCCACCAGCAGAGATGGGTCAAGGGGCTTGAGCACAGATACGCAGTATTTT	CATSRDGSRGLSTDTQYF
-	TRBV4-3	TRBJ1-2	-	TGCGCCAGCAGCCAAGATGTAACGGGGGACTATGGCTACACCTTC	CASSQDVTGDYGYTF
-	TRBV6-5	TRBJ1-4	-	TGTGCCAGCAGCGTTCATAATGAAAAACTGTTTTTT	CASSVHNEKLFF
-	TRBV7-9	TRBJ2-3	few	TGTGCCAGCATTGGCAGGCACACAGATACGCAGTATTTT	CASIGRHTDTQYF
-	TRBV9	TRBJ2-1	-	TGTGCCAGCAGCGAAAAGGGGGGCTACAATGAGCAGTTCTTC	CASSEKGGYNEQFF
-	TRBV9	TRBJ1-1	once	TGTGCCAGCAGCGTAGAACCACGGCAACACCAAGCTTTCTTT	CASSVEPRQHQAFF
-	TRBV9	TRBJ1-3	-	TGTGCCAGCAGCGGAACAGCGAGCTCTGGAAACACCATATATTTT	CASSGTASSGNTIYF
-	TRBV5-4	TRBJ2-1	once	TGTGCCAGCAGCTTGGGGACCGGGACTCACTACAATGAGCAGTTCTTC	CASSLGTGTHYNEQFF
-	TRBV7-8	TRBJ2-3	few	TGTGCCAGCAGTCAAGGGGGGGGAGGCACGCAGTATTTT	CASSQGGGGTQYF
-	TRBV5-1	TRBJ2-5	-	TGCGCCAGCAGCTTGGGGACACACCAAGAGACCCAGTACTTC	CASSLGTHQETQYF
-	TRBV27	TRBJ1-2	-	TGTGCCAGCAGTTATGCAGGGCTTAACTATGGCTACACCTTC	CASSYAGLNYGYTF
-	TRBV4-3	TRBJ1-2	-	TGCGCCAGCAGCCAAGATAGACAGAGGGGCTACACCTTC	CASSQDRQRGYTF
-	TRBV6-5	TRBJ1-6	-	TGTGCCAGCAATACAGGGAGAGATAATTCACCCCTCCACTTT	CASNTGRDNSPLHF
-	TRBV11-2	TRBJ2-7	-	TGTGCCAGCAGCTTAGTAAAGGGCGCGGGGGAGCAGTACTTC	CASSLVKGAGEQYF
-	TRBV4-1	TRBJ1-6	few	TGCGCCAGCAGCCAAGCAATCTCCTATAGGCCTAAAAATAATTCACCCCTCCACTTT	CASSQAISYRPKNNSPLHF
-	TRBV29-1	TRBJ2-5	-	TGCAGCGTTGAAAAGGACCAAGAGACCCAGTACTTC	CSVEKDQETQYF
-	TRBV18	TRBJ2-7	-	TGTGCCAGCTCACCGGGAGGGGGCCTTTTCTACGAGCAGTACTTC	CASSPGGGLFYEQYF
-	TRBV4-2	TRBJ2-3	-	TGTGCCAGCAGCCAAGAATGGACAATAAACACAGATACGCAGTATTTT	CASSQEWTINTDTQYF
-	TRBV11-2	TRBJ1-2	-	TGTGCCAGCAGCTTAGGACAGTCCTATGGCTACACCTTC	CASSLGQSYGYTF
-	TRBV10-2	TRBJ2-1	-	TGCGCCAGCAGTGAGGTACGAAGGGAGCAGTTCTTC	CASSEVRREQFF
-	TRBV29-1	TRBJ2-1	-	TGCAGCGTTTTCTCAAGGGGTGGACAGTTTGGGACGCCTACGGACAATGAGCAGTTCTTC	CSVFSRGGQFGTPTDNEQFF
-	TRBV27	TRBJ2-7	-	TGTGCCAGCAGTTTAGGGTACGAGCAGTACTTC	CASSLGYEQYF
TRBD2	TRBV5-1	TRBJ2-7	-	TGCGCCAGCAGCGGGCTAGCGGGAGGGGGTGAGCAGTACTTC	CASSGLAGGGEQYF
TRBD1	TRBV7-8	TRBJ1-1	-	TGTGCCAGCAGCCTACAGGGGCGGCGAGCTTTCTTT	CASSLQGRRAFF
-	TRBV27	TRBJ2-2	-	TGTGCCAGCAGTTTCGGCAGGGCTGCCGGGGAGCTGTTTTTT	CASSFGRAAGELFF
TRBD2	TRBV9	TRBJ2-5	once	TGTGCCAGCAGCGTAGGTTGGGGGGGCCAAGAGACCCAGTACTTC	CASSVGWGGQETQYF
-	TRBV27	TRBJ2-7	-	TGTGCCAGCAGTCCCCAGAGTTGGGGTTTTGAAAACGAGCAGTACTTC	CASSPQSWGFENEQYF
-	TRBV9	TRBJ2-2	-	TGTGCCAGCAGCGTAGAGACAGGAGGGGGGCGAGGAACCGGGGAGCTGTTTTTT	CASSVETGGGRGTGELFF
-	TRBV27	TRBJ1-1	-	TGTGCCAGCAGTTTAAACAGGTATACTGAAGCTTTCTTT	CASSLNRYTEAFF
-	TRBV10-3	TRBJ1-2	-	TGTGCCGCGCGACCCGAACAGGGAATCTATGGCTACACCTTC	CAARPEQGIYGYTF
-	TRBV6-5	TRBJ2-2	-	TGTGCCAGCACCGATGGGGGTCACACCGGGGAGCTGTTTTTT	CASTDGGHTGELFF
-	TRBV30	TRBJ2-5	-	TGTGCCTGGGCGGACTACTACCAAGAGACCCAGTACTTC	CAWADYYQETQYF
-	TRBV24-1	TRBJ2-2	-	TGTGCCACCAGTGATTTGCCCGTCGGGGATCCGAACACCGGGGAGCTGTTTTTT	CATSDLPVGDPNTGELFF
TRBD2	TRBV4-2	TRBJ2-5	-	TGTGCCAGCAGCCAAGCAACCGGGGGGGCCCCAGAGACCCAGTACTTC	CASSQATGGAPETQYF
TRBD1	TRBV19	TRBJ1-2	-	TGTGCCAGTAGTCCGGACAGGGTGTACGGCTACACCTTC	CASSPDRVYGYTF
-	TRBV7-2	TRBJ1-1	-	TGTGCCAGCAGCTTCCAGGCGCTGCAGAACACTGAAGCTTTCTTT	CASSFQALQNTEAFF
-	TRBV11-2	TRBJ1-1	-	TGTGCCAGCAGCTTAGGGGGTCTTGGCCCTGAAGCTTTCTTT	CASSLGGLGPEAFF
TRBD2	TRBV27	TRBJ2-1	-	TGTGCCAGCAGCCATGGACTAGCGGGGGAGTCGTTCTTC	CASSHGLAGESFF